Listed below are T cell receptor beta chains from one sample, sequenced in a study of blood T cell repertoires in COVID-19. Only in-frame clones appear in the TCRdb table, and some are missing; sequencing was by immunoSEQ multiplex PCR. The sample comprises some 150,000 clones, approximately 84% of which are singletons, and 35% to 55% rests with the top ten. Input material: peripheral blood. The receptor source for this set is a human donor in a cohort sampled during active COVID-19. CDR3s include the opening cysteine and the closing phenylalanine or tryptophan. The order of the fields is V gene, J gene, CDR3 protein.

TRBV6-2/TRBV6-3	TRBJ2-3	CASSAVHTQYF
TRBV11-3	TRBJ1-4	CASSFGLRDKLFF
TRBV7-9	TRBJ2-5	CASSYRTSGAQETQYF
TRBV27	TRBJ2-3	CASSLKASGPDTQYF
TRBV2	TRBJ1-1	CASSVLQGGVFMTEAFF
TRBV6-2/TRBV6-3	TRBJ2-5	CASSYSTSSQETQYF
TRBV21-1	TRBJ1-5	CASSKEGKRAQPQHF
TRBV5-4	TRBJ1-1	CASSLYPGSTEAFF
TRBV27	TRBJ2-5	CASGRDREGTQYF
TRBV9	TRBJ1-1	CASSLDQGPNTEAFF
TRBV7-2	TRBJ1-2	CASSPGTGGARGYTF
TRBV24-1	TRBJ2-1	CATSDPGRSSEQFF
TRBV5-1	TRBJ1-3	CASSLEPGASTIYF
TRBV7-3	TRBJ2-6	CASSPGVAGANVLTF
TRBV28	TRBJ1-2	CASSLPRTSYGYTF
TRBV5-5	TRBJ2-7	CASSSTASYEQYF
TRBV3-1/TRBV3-2	TRBJ2-4	CASSQGSGGAKNIQYF
TRBV7-3	TRBJ1-1	CASSFCLCRGGRAEAFF
TRBV2	TRBJ1-2	CASSEREGQDGYGYTF
TRBV5-1	TRBJ1-1	CASSTGQMNTEAFF
TRBV5-6	TRBJ2-7	CASSEGVGNYEQYF
TRBV6-6	TRBJ2-5	CASSPPGGGKGETQYF
TRBV15	TRBJ1-1	CATSREGTAEAFF
TRBV6-4	TRBJ1-1	CASSAWCRRRTDTEAFF
TRBV4-3	TRBJ1-5	CASSQVPGSNQPQHF
TRBV19	TRBJ1-1	CASTSSTGAVRNTEAFF
TRBV4-3	TRBJ1-1	CASSQPTCGEMNTEAFF
TRBV19	TRBJ1-1	CASSIDLFTSGEAFF
TRBV12-3/TRBV12-4	TRBJ2-1	CASSLVGGNEQFF
TRBV11-3	TRBJ2-5	CASSLGVLAGGPETQYF
TRBV5-1	TRBJ2-5	CASSFLAGGAQETQYF
TRBV7-2	TRBJ1-1	CASSLDRAYTEAFF
TRBV3-1/TRBV3-2	TRBJ2-5	CASSRYSGFQETQYF
TRBV5-5	TRBJ2-5	CASSWRGLRETQYF
TRBV6-2/TRBV6-3	TRBJ2-3	CASSRLGGTDTQYF
TRBV5-6	TRBJ2-5	CASNRPPVATQYF
TRBV11-3	TRBJ1-1	CASSLATGTANTEAFF
TRBV5-4	TRBJ2-1	CASSLVQGGNEQFF
TRBV7-9	TRBJ1-1	CASSSQVNTEAFF
TRBV11-2	TRBJ2-1	CASSLEQNEQFF
TRBV13	TRBJ2-7	CASSQMGGRYEQYF
TRBV20-1	TRBJ2-1	CSASSGIRFNNEQFF
TRBV19	TRBJ1-3	CASSIISAQGGNTIYF
TRBV18	TRBJ2-1	CASSRPGGGYNEQFF
TRBV5-1	TRBJ2-7	CASSLAPSGVDEQYF